This is a list of T cell receptor beta chains from one sample in a study of beta chain features in type 1 diabetes. Assay used: immunoSEQ multiplex PCR; TCRdb lists only in-frame clones, some missing. In the table there are over 100,000 clones, approximately 37% of which are singletons. The sequenced sample consisted of stem cell memory CD4+ T cells from blood. All receptors come from a woman under 30 in good health. Both conserved end residues are part of each CDR3. Fields, in order: CDR3 length, V gene, D gene, clone size, J gene, CDR3 protein, CDR3 DNA. D genes are given only for firm matches. Size values are once, few and many counts, or a class for expanded clones, and some rows have none.

13,TRBV4-1,TRBD2,few,TRBJ2-1,CASSHVGREKEFF,TGCGCCAGCAGCCATGTCGGGAGGGAGAAAGAGTTCTTC
13,TRBV7-9,-,few,TRBJ1-1,CASSPHRDTEAFF,TGTGCCAGCAGCCCACACAGGGACACTGAAGCTTTCTTT
17,TRBV7-9,TRBD1,-,TRBJ1-1,CASSQSRTGVRNTEAFF,TGTGCCAGCAGCCAAAGCCGGACAGGGGTAAGGAACACTGAAGCTTTCTTT
16,TRBV5-1,TRBD1,-,TRBJ2-3,CASSPPGQGVTDTQYF,TGCGCCAGCAGCCCACCGGGACAGGGTGTCACAGATACGCAGTATTTT
15,TRBV11-2,TRBD2,-,TRBJ2-1,CASSFRPSGSNEQFF,TGTGCCAGCAGCTTCAGGCCTAGCGGGAGCAATGAGCAGTTCTTC
13,TRBV7-3,-,-,TRBJ2-1,CASSSFIADEQFF,TGTGCCAGCAGCTCGTTTATAGCGGATGAGCAGTTCTTC
16,TRBV5-4,TRBD2,-,TRBJ2-7,CASSSGLAGARYEQYF,TGTGCCAGCAGCTCGGGACTAGCGGGAGCTCGCTACGAGCAGTACTTC
18,TRBV12-2,-,-,TRBJ2-7,CASRLVVPGLKKVYEQYF,TGTGCAAGTCGCTTAGTTGTTCCGGGACTCAAAAAAGTCTACGAGCAGTACTTC
15,TRBV19,TRBD1,-,TRBJ2-7,CASRMTGQGANEQYF,TGTGCCAGTAGGATGACAGGGCAGGGAGCCAACGAGCAGTACTTC
12,TRBV6-4,-,-,TRBJ2-2,CASSNSPGELFF,TGTGCCAGCAGTAATAGCCCCGGGGAGCTGTTTTTT
14,TRBV6-4,-,-,TRBJ2-6,CASRIGAGANVLTF,TGTGCCAGCAGAATAGGGGCTGGGGCCAACGTCCTGACTTTC
16,TRBV5-4,TRBD2,-,TRBJ2-7,CASSPAVSGSTYEQYF,TGTGCCAGCAGCCCCGCAGTAAGCGGGAGTACTTACGAGCAGTACTTC
16,TRBV10-3,TRBD2,-,TRBJ2-1,CATTPTSGRAIGEQFF,TGTGCCACCACCCCGACTAGCGGGAGGGCTATAGGGGAGCAGTTCTTC
13,TRBV7-6,-,few,TRBJ1-2,CASSLVTGYGYTF,TGTGCCAGCAGCTTAGTGACAGGATATGGCTACACCTTC
16,TRBV7-2,TRBD2,-,TRBJ2-7,CASSLGPGTSGGEQYF,TGTGCCAGCAGCCTGGGCCCCGGGACTAGCGGGGGCGAGCAGTACTTC
15,TRBV28,TRBD1,-,TRBJ1-2,CASSLRTGARYGYTF,TGTGCCAGCAGTCTACGGACAGGGGCGCGATATGGCTACACCTTC
12,TRBV29-1,TRBD1,few,TRBJ2-5,CSAKTGGETQYF,TGCAGCGCTAAAACAGGGGGAGAGACCCAGTACTTC
12,TRBV2,TRBD1,few,TRBJ2-5,CASSVGGETQYF,TGTGCCAGCAGTGTAGGGGGCGAGACCCAGTACTTC
17,TRBV18,TRBD2,-,TRBJ2-5,CASSPPLAGVGGETQYF,TGTGCCAGCTCACCACCACTAGCGGGAGTAGGGGGAGAGACCCAGTACTTC
15,TRBV2,TRBD1,few,TRBJ1-1,CASSEDRQGSTEAFF,TGTGCCAGCAGTGAAGATCGACAGGGAAGCACTGAAGCTTTCTTT
14,TRBV7-2,-,few,TRBJ2-1,CASSLDSSYNEQFF,TGTGCCAGCAGCCTTGACAGCTCCTACAATGAGCAGTTCTTC
16,TRBV7-9,-,few,TRBJ2-1,CASRLAQGSSYNEQFF,TGTGCCAGCAGGCTTGCCCAGGGAAGCTCCTACAATGAGCAGTTCTTC
16,TRBV19,TRBD2,-,TRBJ2-2,CASSIYSGIATGELFF,TGTGCCAGTAGTATCTATAGCGGGATTGCAACCGGGGAGCTGTTTTTT
12,TRBV10-2,TRBD1,-,TRBJ1-2,CASNRDRDGYTF,TGCGCCAGCAATCGGGACAGAGATGGCTACACCTTC
15,TRBV27,-,-,TRBJ1-2,CASSRRAAGLYGYTF,TGTGCCAGCAGCCGACGGGCCGCAGGGCTCTATGGCTACACCTTC
16,TRBV4-1,TRBD1,-,TRBJ1-1,CASGTHRGTGVGEAFF,TGCGCCAGCGGGACCCACCGAGGTACAGGGGTCGGTGAAGCTTTCTTT
16,TRBV9,-,-,TRBJ2-1,CASSVASDSRVYEQFF,TGTGCCAGCAGCGTAGCTAGTGACTCCCGGGTCTATGAGCAGTTCTTC
11,TRBV20-1,-,few,TRBJ2-1,CSARVQGPRFF,TGCAGTGCTAGAGTCCAGGGTCCGAGGTTCTTC
18,TRBV15,TRBD1,-,TRBJ2-1,CATSRSRDRGAVGREQFF,TGTGCCACCAGCAGATCCCGGGACAGGGGCGCGGTCGGTCGTGAGCAGTTCTTC
14,TRBV6-5,TRBD1,few,TRBJ2-7,CASSWTGNGHEQYF,TGTGCCAGCAGTTGGACAGGGAACGGCCACGAGCAGTACTTC